A single sample gave rise to the 15 T cell receptor beta chains below, sequenced in a study of T cell responses to AZD1222 COVID-19 vaccine (dated by TCRdb to 2020 to 2023). The library was prepared using the immunoSEQ multiplex PCR assay. TCRdb limited this immuneACCESS table to in-frame rearrangements with V and J called. A share of clones is missing; checked studies link under half to unresolved V genes, and the rest is unexplained. This sample is represented by 130,000 to 150,000 clones; approximately 91% of them were singletons. The ten largest account for about 2% of the sample. Read against the paper, the sample's time point label means: about 28 days (+/-7) after the second vaccine dose. The input for sequencing was peripheral blood, taken 28 days after the second AZD1222 dose. The receptors originated from an adult who received the AZD1222 COVID-19 vaccine.

This sequence joins TRBV12-3 or TRBV12-4 and TRBJ2-5, with D hard to call. CDR3 size: 13 residues. V shed 4 bases and J shed 1 base, with 7 bases lying between them. The CDR3 reads CASSSPPQETQYF. The CDR3 region has the DNA TGTGCCAGCAGTTCGCCCCCCCAAGAGACCCAGTACTTC.

This clone was counted only a few times. This chain uses TRBV6-5 with TRBJ2-2; 7 bases match TRBD2. CDR3 length equals 15 residues. CDR1 is MNHEY, CDR2 SVGAGI, per germline. J gave up 7 bases and V 6 bases, and 11 bases lay outside the gene matches. DNA for the CDR3: TGTGCCAGCAGGACCGGGACTAAATTCGGCGGGGAGCTGTTTTTT. Amino acids: CASRTGTKFGGELFF.

The CDR3 here is CATSGGRAVNEQFF. The CDR3 DNA is TGTGCCACCAGTGGCGGGAGGGCCGTTAATGAGCAGTTCTTC. J is TRBJ2-1 and V is TRBV24-1; TRBD2 aligns across 9 bases. V was clipped by 5 bases and J by 7 bases; unmatched bases: 5. Looked up from germline, CDR1 is KGHDR and CDR2 is SFDVKD. This CDR3 region has 14 residues.

This chain uses TRBV29-1 with TRBJ2-3, with D perhaps TRBD1 or TRBD2 (6 bases each). CDR3 length equals 15 residues. Germline V gene lookup returns CDR1 SQVTM and CDR2 ANQGSEA. The germline V and J ends were trimmed by 6 bases and 5 bases, with 21 bases remaining between them. Here the CDR3 reads CSVRVGRGAGDTQYF. In nucleotides, the CDR3 is TGCAGCGTCCGTGTGGGCAGGGGAGCGGGAGATACGCAGTATTTT.

V usage is TRBV6-5 and J usage is TRBJ1-2; the D is unclear. The V and J ends lost 4 bases and 4 bases respectively, with 16 bases between them. The CDR3 is made up of 15 amino acids. Germline V lookup: CDR1 MNHEY, CDR2 SVGAGI. The CDR3 loop reads CASSLSAARTYGYTF. As DNA, the CDR3 is TGTGCCAGCAGTTTAAGTGCCGCTAGGACCTATGGCTACACCTTC.

This rearrangement joins TRBV18 to TRBJ1-1; 8 bases are shared with TRBD1. The CDR3 runs 15 residues. From germline, CDR1 is KGHSH and CDR2 LQKENI. The V segment lost 4 bases and the J segment 3 bases; nucleotides outside the gene matches: 7. The CDR3 region has the DNA TGTGCCAGCTCACTGACGGACAGGGCGGACACTGAAGCTTTCTTT. It encodes CASSLTDRADTEAFF.

The chain uses TRBV15 and TRBJ2-6; perhaps TRBD2 as D (6 bases). Germline V gene data show CDR1 as LNHNV and CDR2 as YYDKDF (reference sequence). The CDR3 length is 17 residues. The V end lost 5 bases, the J end lost 0 bases, and 14 bases lay between the germline ends. The CDR3 reads CATSPRDWDSGANVLTF. The DNA of the CDR3 is TGTGCCACCAGCCCCCGGGACTGGGACTCTGGGGCCAACGTCCTGACTTTC.

The chain is built from TRBV5-1 and TRBJ1-4; D uncertain. CDR3 length: 15 residues. Germline V lookup: CDR1 SGHRS, CDR2 YFSETQ. V shed 3 bases and J shed 0 bases, with 9 bases lying between them. The CDR3 spells CASSSDKSTNEKLFF. As DNA, the CDR3 is TGCGCCAGCAGCTCCGACAAGTCAACTAATGAAAAACTGTTTTTT.

The chain combines TRBV5-1 with TRBJ2-1, with 8 nucleotides matching TRBD2. Germline trimming cut 1 base from V and 8 bases from J; bases unmatched to any gene: 8. Germline V gene lookup returns CDR1 SGHRS and CDR2 YFSETQ. The CDR3 has 15 residues. The DNA for the CDR3 is TGCGCCAGCAGCTTGCGAAGCGGGAGAGGAGATGAGCAGTTCTTC. Amino acid sequence: CASSLRSGRGDEQFF.

The chain recombines TRBV3-1 (or the pseudogene TRBV3-2) with TRBJ1-4; D is possibly TRBD1 (6 bases). Germline CDR1 reads LGHDT; CDR2 reads YNNKEL (reference sequence). The CDR3 has 16 residues. The V end lost 3 bases, the J end lost 7 bases, and 18 bases lay between the germline ends. CDR3 DNA: TGTGCCAGCAGCCATACTGCTGGGCAGGGGACTGAAAAACTGTTTTTT. Translation gives CASSHTAGQGTEKLFF.

This clone appeared once. V and J are TRBV4-1 and TRBJ2-2; D is possibly TRBD2 (5 bases). This CDR3 is 14 amino acids long. The germline V gene has CDR1 MGHRA and CDR2 YSYEKL. Trimming stripped 3 bases from V and 2 bases from J, with 7 bases between. CDR3 coding DNA: TGCGCCAGCAGCCAGAGGGTTAACACCGGGGAGCTGTTTTTT. It yields the protein CASSQRVNTGELFF.

The chain is built from TRBV5-1 and TRBJ2-5, with 8 nucleotides matching TRBD2. Per the germline V gene, CDR1 is SGHRS and CDR2 is YFSETQ. Trimming cost V 0 bases and J 5 bases; bases outside gene matches: 6. This CDR3 contains 15 residues. The CDR3 spells CASSLVSGRGETQYF. Here the CDR3 DNA reads TGCGCCAGCAGCTTGGTAAGCGGGAGAGGTGAGACCCAGTACTTC. Full variable domain (outside the CDR3, taken from reference TRBV5-1 and TRBJ2-5): KAGVTQTPRYLIKTRGQQVTLSCSPISGHRSVSWYQQTPGQGLQFLFEYFSETQRNKGNFPGRFSGRQFSNSRSEMNVSTLELGDSALYLCASSLVSGRGETQYFGPGTRLLVL.

The chain uses TRBV18 and TRBJ1-2; the D is unclear. Germline CDR1 reads KGHSH; CDR2 reads LQKENI. The CDR3 extends over 13 amino acids. Trimming removed 2 bases from V and 2 bases from J, with 6 bases in between. Written as DNA, the CDR3 is TGTGCCAGCTCACCAGACGAAAACTATGGCTACACCTTC. Translation: CASSPDENYGYTF.

The chain uses TRBV5-4 and TRBJ1-4; 8 nucleotides agree with TRBD1. Germline loops: CDR1 SGHNT, CDR2 YYREEE (reference sequence). J lost 6 bases, V lost 0 bases, and 4 bases had no gene match. The length of the CDR3 is 15 residues. Here the CDR3 reads CASSLATGVDEKLFF. The CDR3 DNA is TGTGCCAGCAGCTTGGCGACAGGGGTCGATGAAAAACTGTTTTTT.

The V and J genes are TRBV9 and TRBJ1-2; weak D call: TRBD1 (6 bases). V shed 7 bases and J shed 8 bases, with 18 bases lying between them. Looked up from germline, CDR1 is SGDLS and CDR2 is YYNGEE. This CDR3 region has 13 residues. The CDR3: CASVPGETGGYTF. The CDR3 DNA follows: TGTGCCAGCGTCCCAGGGGAAACGGGCGGCTACACCTTC.